This entry lists 17 T cell receptor beta chains sequenced from one sample in a study of neurological immune-mediated disorders. Each CDR3 protein is one row after TCRdb ran MiXCR on the 5' RACE reads. The data contain approximately 82,000 distinct CDR3 sequences, around 2.6% of them singletons. The material sequenced was PBMCs. Source of these receptors: a woman younger than 45 with multiple sclerosis.

In its sample, this clonotype was seen many times. V and J are TRBV6-6 and TRBJ2-2; D possibly matches TRBD1 or TRBD2 (5 bases each). The CDR3 is made up of 17 amino acids. The germline V and J ends were trimmed by 6 bases and 0 bases, with 17 bases remaining between them. CDR1 and CDR2 (germline): MNHNY, SVGAGI (reference sequence). The CDR3 sequence is CASRHLGAGTNTGELFF. The DNA of the CDR3 is TGTGCCAGCAGACACCTCGGGGCAGGGACGAACACCGGGGAGCTGTTTTTT.

This clonotype has ten or more counts. The CDR3 nucleotides are TGTGCCACCATGGCCCCGGGATCCTACAATGAGCAGTTCTTC. The encoded protein is CATMAPGSYNEQFF. The V and J genes are TRBV24-1 and TRBJ2-1; possible D gene TRBD2, 5 bases. V lost 8 bases and J lost 1, with 11 bases in between. This CDR3 spans 14 amino acids. Germline V gene sequence: CDR1 KGHDR, CDR2 SFDVKD.

The table lists this clonotype with many counts. The V gene is TRBV5-5, the J gene TRBJ1-2, with D perhaps matching TRBD1 (6 bases). The V and J ends lost 1 base and 3 bases respectively, with 13 bases between them. The CDR3 is 15 amino acids. Germline-derived CDR1 and CDR2 are SGHKS and YYEKEE (reference sequence). The CDR3 DNA sequence: TGTGCCAGCAGCTTGTCTGCAGGGGACCACTATGGCTACACCTTC. Translated, it gives CASSLSAGDHYGYTF.

There are many counts of this clonotype. The chain is built from TRBV6-5 and TRBJ1-1, with 8 bases fitting TRBD1. Germline trimming cut 4 bases from V and 4 bases from J; bases unmatched to any gene: 5. The germline V gene has CDR1 MNHEY and CDR2 SVGAGI. The CDR3 consists of 14 residues. The CDR3 DNA sequence: TGTGCCAGCAGTTCCCAAACAGGGGGCACTGAAGCTTTCTTT. Translated, it gives CASSSQTGGTEAFF.

In its sample, this clonotype was seen a few times. The V and J genes are TRBV18 and TRBJ2-2; 13 nucleotides align to TRBD2. V trimming: 4 bases; J trimming: 2 bases; junction bases outside the gene matches: 10. CDR1 KGHSH and CDR2 LQKENI come from the germline V gene. The length of the CDR3 is 19 residues. The CDR3 loop is CASSLRETSGRANTGELFF. The CDR3 DNA reads TGTGCCAGCTCACTGCGAGAAACTAGCGGGAGGGCCAACACCGGGGAGCTGTTTTTT.

This clonotype was seen repeatedly, ten times or more. The chain combines TRBV6-2 or TRBV6-3 with TRBJ1-6; tentative D call: TRBD1 (5 bases). The ends were cut back, 11 bases at V and 7 bases at J, with 15 bases in the middle. The germline V gene encodes CDR1 MNHEY and CDR2 SVGEGT. The CDR3 length is 13 residues. The CDR3 DNA reads as TGTGCCGGATCGACAGAGGAAAATTCACCCCTCCACTTT. Its protein is CAGSTEENSPLHF.

This clonotype was seen many times. The CDR3 region has the DNA TGTGCCACTCTCGGGACGAACGACAATGAGCAGTTCTTC. This codes for CATLGTNDNEQFF. This sequence joins TRBV10-3 and TRBJ2-1; D may be TRBD1 or TRBD2 (5 bases each). The CDR3 is 13 residues long. Deletions cut 10 bases from V and 5 bases from J, with 15 bases between. Germline CDR1 ENHRY, CDR2 SYGVKD.

This clonotype was recorded many times. The genes are TRBV20-1 and TRBJ2-3; 9 positions match TRBD2. There are 15 residues in the CDR3. V dropped 1 base and J dropped 3; count of bases not matched to a gene: 5. CDR1 and CDR2 (germline): DFQATT, SNEGSKA (reference sequence). Here the CDR3 reads CSARAGTSRTDTQYF. The CDR3 nucleotides read TGCAGTGCTAGAGCAGGGACTAGCCGTACAGATACGCAGTATTTT.

This clonotype was recorded many times. V gene TRBV27 combines with J gene TRBJ2-3, with 8 nucleotides matching TRBD2. Looked up from germline, CDR1 is MNHEY and CDR2 is SMNVEV (reference sequence). The CDR3 is 16 amino acids. The V gene end was trimmed by 3 bases and the J gene end by 0 bases; junction bases not matched to a gene: 5. CDR3 residues: CASSFTSGLSTDTQYF. CDR3 in DNA: TGTGCCAGCAGTTTCACTAGCGGCCTTAGCACAGATACGCAGTATTTT.

This clonotype was found many times. The CDR3 protein is CATSDIKIPGQGTGELFF. As DNA, the CDR3 is TGTGCCACCAGTGATATCAAAATACCGGGACAGGGTACCGGGGAGCTGTTTTTT. This chain links TRBV24-1 with TRBJ2-2, with 9 positions matching TRBD1. The V gene's germline CDR1 is KGHDR and CDR2 SFDVKD. V trimming: 3 bases; J trimming: 5 bases; junction bases outside the gene matches: 12. CDR3 length: 18 residues.

The sample holds a few counts of this clonotype. This chain uses TRBV12-3 or TRBV12-4 with TRBJ1-1, with TRBD1 matching over 9 bases. This CDR3 spans 13 amino acids. J was trimmed by 7 bases and V by 3 bases; bases with no gene match: 3. CDR3 nucleotides: TGTGCCAGCAGTTTTGGGACAGGGAGTGAAGCTTTCTTT. This codes for CASSFGTGSEAFF.

This clonotype has at least ten counts. This chain joins TRBV7-2 and TRBJ1-4; D is perhaps TRBD1 (6 bases). The CDR3 extends over 15 amino acids. V lost 6 bases and J lost 5, with 16 bases in between. From germline, CDR1 is SGHTA and CDR2 FQGNSA. DNA for the CDR3: TGTGCCAGCAGGATAAGTGGGGGCCTCAATGAAAAACTGTTTTTT. This sequence encodes CASRISGGLNEKLFF.

This clonotype was picked up many times. The rearrangement uses TRBV7-6 and TRBJ1-5; the D gene is possibly TRBD1 (5 bases). The germline V gene has CDR1 SGHVS and CDR2 FNYEAQ. V lost 5 bases and J 6 bases, leaving 17 bases between the germline ends. The CDR3 totals 15 residues. For the CDR3, the DNA is TGTGCCAGCAGCCCTTATGGGGGAGGGGCTCAGCCCCAGCATTTT. Translating gives CASSPYGGGAQPQHF.

This clonotype was counted ten times or more. The chain combines TRBV27 with TRBJ2-7; D remains ambiguous. V lost 8 bases to trimming and J lost 2 bases, with 13 bases between them. Germline V gene lookup returns CDR1 MNHEY and CDR2 SMNVEV (reference sequence). CDR3 length: 13 amino acids. In nucleotides, the CDR3 is TGTGCCAGCTCGCTCAAGGGAACCTACGAGCAGTACTTC. The encoded protein is CASSLKGTYEQYF.

This clonotype was counted ten times or more. The gene calls are TRBV12-3 or TRBV12-4 and TRBJ2-2, with 12 bases fitting TRBD2. The CDR3 runs 15 residues. The J segment lost 5 bases and the V segment lost 7 bases, leaving 5 bases of the junction unmatched. The CDR3 protein is CASTALAGGTGELFF. In nucleotides, the CDR3 is TGTGCCAGCACCGCCCTAGCGGGGGGGACCGGGGAGCTGTTTTTT.

This clonotype has a count of ten or more. V and J are TRBV12-3 or TRBV12-4 and TRBJ2-5; D is undetermined. Trimming removed 3 bases from V and 2 bases from J, with 10 bases in between. This CDR3 comprises 14 residues. In nucleotides, the CDR3 is TGTGCCAGCAGTTTGTTCCGAACGCAAGAGACCCAGTACTTC. It specifies CASSLFRTQETQYF.

This clonotype has ten or more counts. The chain employs TRBV6-5 and TRBJ2-7; TRBD1 is a possible D gene (6 bases). The germline gives CDR1 MNHEY, CDR2 SVGAGI. CDR3 length equals 15 residues. V dropped 3 bases and J dropped 6 bases, with 18 bases sitting between them. CDR3 sequence (DNA): TGTGCCAGCAGTTATGAAGGACAGCCCGGATCCGAGCAGTACTTC. This translates into CASSYEGQPGSEQYF.